This T cell receptor (beta chain) was sequenced in a study of regulatory T cells in long-lasting Graves disease. Findings and limits, study-wide: Newly diagnosed Graves' patients had higher TCR diversity than persistent ones. Public clonotype sharing was higher in persistent than newly diagnosed patients.

Sample time point: newly diagnosed GD, antithyroid drugs for less than 3 months. PBMC-extracted RNA yielded the TCR library. Graves' disease was diagnosed by American Thyroid Association guidelines. J was trimmed by 8 bases and V by 8 bases; bases with no gene match: 16. The length of the CDR3 is 16 residues. The V gene's germline CDR1 is MNHEY and CDR2 SMNVEV (reference sequence). Arm-PCR with iRepertoire HTBI primers amplified the CDR3 regions for these TCR beta libraries. A single record per CDR3 protein comes from TCRdb applying MiXCR to the multiplex PCR reads. The repertoire includes about 430,000 distinct CDR3 sequences, over 14% of them detected once, and over 7% sits in the top ten. Remarks on this clonotype: Antigen: not known.

The sample was also linked to a second study, of T cells in Graves' hyperthyroidism and ophthalmopathy.

The J gene is TRBJ2-1, the V gene TRBV27; 9 bases are shared with TRBD1. The clonotype comes from a woman in her forties with Graves disease. Sequencing used peripheral blood mononuclear cells (PBMCs), obtained at new diagnosis, from a patient treated with antithyroid drugs. This CDR3 is CASHPSYRGQGDEQFF. In nucleotides, the CDR3 is TGTGCCAGCCACCCGAGCTACAGGGGGCAGGGGGATGAGCAGTTCTTC.